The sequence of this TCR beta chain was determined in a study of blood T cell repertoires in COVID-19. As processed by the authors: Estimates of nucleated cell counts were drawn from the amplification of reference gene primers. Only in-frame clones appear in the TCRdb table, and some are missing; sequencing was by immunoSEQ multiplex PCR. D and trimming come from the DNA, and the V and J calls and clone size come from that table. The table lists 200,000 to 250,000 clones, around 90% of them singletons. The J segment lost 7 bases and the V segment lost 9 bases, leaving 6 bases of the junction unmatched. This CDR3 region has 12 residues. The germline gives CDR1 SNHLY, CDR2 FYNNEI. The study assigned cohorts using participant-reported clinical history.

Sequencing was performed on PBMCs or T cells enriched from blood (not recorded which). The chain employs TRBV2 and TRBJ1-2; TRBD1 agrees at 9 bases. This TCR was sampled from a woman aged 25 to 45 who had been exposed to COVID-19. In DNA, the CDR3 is TGTGCCAGATCGCTACAGGGGGCTGGCTACACCTTC. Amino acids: CARSLQGAGYTF.